The clone carrying this TCR beta chain was picked up a small number of times. The entry originates in a study of blood T cells in healthy people across ages. The ends were cut back, 3 bases at V and 6 bases at J, with 12 bases in the middle. Per the germline V gene, CDR1 is KGHSH and CDR2 is LQKENI. This CDR3 has 14 residues. With a J-beta primer mix and a sample-barcoded 5' primer, a second PCR ran about 7 to 11 cycles. TCRdb used MiXCR to reprocess the 5' RACE reads, holding one entry per CDR3 protein. The sample lists hundreds of thousands of distinct CDR3 sequences, less than 25% seen once, with 7.5% to 9% in the top ten. These data were likewise used in another study, on T cells of mothers and their children. That study adds: Pairs that are related and pairs that are unrelated have TCR recombination output shaped similarly by thymic selection. Related mother-child pairs shared slightly more overlap than unrelated pairs, but the difference was non-significant.

The origin of this receptor is a boy aged 5-17 years in good health. Sample: blood. The chain recombines TRBV18 with TRBJ1-5; D perhaps matches TRBD1 (5 bases). DNA for the CDR3: TGTGCCAGCTCACCCGGGAGGGGTGGTCAGCCCCAGCATTTT. As protein: CASSPGRGGQPQHF.